The 28 T cell receptor beta chains in this list originate from one sample, sequenced in a study of T cell responses to AZD1222 COVID-19 vaccine. Produced via immunoSEQ multiplex PCR; TCRdb's table is partial and in-frame only. The repertoire consists of more than 85,000 clones, with around 93% occurring once and the leading ten covering 7.5%. Sequenced here: peripheral blood, sampled on day 0 of AZD1222 vaccination. Every receptor here comes from an adult in good health.

The rearrangement links TRBV18 to TRBJ2-1; 7 bases map to TRBD1. There are 15 residues in the CDR3. J was trimmed by 3 bases and V by 6 bases; bases with no gene match: 8. CDR1 is KGHSH, CDR2 LQKENI, per germline. The CDR3 DNA reads as TGTGCCAGCTCCGAACAGGGACAGAACTACAATGAGCAGTTCTTC. This gives the protein CASSEQGQNYNEQFF.

The V gene is TRBV19, the J gene TRBJ1-5; 7 bases map to TRBD1. This CDR3 contains 13 residues. The V segment lost 5 bases and the J segment 7 bases; nucleotides outside the gene matches: 5. The germline V gene has CDR1 LNHDA and CDR2 SQIVND (reference sequence). CDR3 coding DNA: TGTGCCAGTAGTGACGACAGGGACCAGCCCCAGCATTTT. This sequence encodes CASSDDRDQPQHF.

This chain connects TRBV6-2 or TRBV6-3 to TRBJ2-7, with 10 bases that match TRBD2. Trimming removed 2 bases from V and 6 bases from J; junction bases left unmatched: 7. The CDR3 spans 15 residues. In germline, CDR1 is MNHEY, CDR2 SVGEGT. The CDR3 DNA reads TGTGCCAGCAGTTACCCACTAGCGGGGATTCGCGAGCAGTACTTC. It codes for CASSYPLAGIREQYF.

This chain connects TRBV4-1 to TRBJ1-2; D may be TRBD1 (5 bases). Per germline, CDR1 MGHRA and CDR2 YSYEKL. Trimming removed 4 bases at V and 2 bases at J, with 14 bases between. The CDR3 covers 15 residues. CDR3: CASSLSGRENYGYTF. CDR3 sequence (DNA): TGCGCCAGCAGCCTATCCGGCAGGGAAAACTATGGCTACACCTTC.

The rearrangement uses TRBV14 and TRBJ1-1, with D maybe TRBD1 (5 bases). Per the germline V gene, CDR1 is SGHDN and CDR2 is FVKESK. V lost 2 bases to trimming and J lost 1 base, with 14 bases between them. There are 16 residues in the CDR3. This CDR3 reads CASSQRRAGWNTEAFF. The CDR3 bases are TGTGCCAGCAGCCAAAGGAGGGCAGGGTGGAACACTGAAGCTTTCTTT.

This rearrangement joins TRBV13 to TRBJ1-3; D remains ambiguous. CDR1 PRHDT and CDR2 FYEKMQ come from the germline V gene (reference sequence). Trimming shortened V by 0 bases and J by 3 bases, and 6 bases separated the two germline ends. The CDR3 is made up of 14 amino acids. The CDR3 sequence: CASSLGGNGNTIYF. The CDR3 DNA reads as TGTGCCAGCAGCTTAGGAGGGAATGGAAACACCATATATTTT.

This clone was counted a few times. This rearrangement joins TRBV9 to TRBJ2-3; D not certain. The germline V gene has CDR1 SGDLS and CDR2 YYNGEE. V was clipped by 0 bases and J by 4 bases, with 12 bases between them. The CDR3 totals 15 residues. The CDR3 sequence is CASSVEPNPADTQYF. The CDR3 DNA reads TGTGCCAGCAGCGTAGAACCAAACCCGGCAGATACGCAGTATTTT.

The V call is TRBV18, the J call TRBJ2-5; D gene ambiguous. The CDR3 loop spans 13 amino acids. Germline-derived CDR1 and CDR2 are KGHSH and LQKENI. Deletions cut 3 bases from V and 0 bases from J, with 5 bases between. CDR3 bases: TGTGCCAGCTCACCCTCGTACCAAGAGACCCAGTACTTC. This sequence encodes CASSPSYQETQYF. Using reference TRBV18 and TRBJ2-5 for the parts outside the CDR3, the full variable domain is NAGVMQNPRHLVRRRGQEARLRCSPMKGHSHVYWYRQLPEEGLKFMVYLQKENIIDESGMPKERFSAEFPKEGPSILRIQQVVRGDSAAYFCASSPSYQETQYFGPGTRLLVL.

The genes are TRBV3-1 (or the pseudogene TRBV3-2) and TRBJ1-1, with D perhaps TRBD1 (5 bases). Germline-derived CDR1 and CDR2 are LGHDT and YNNKEL (reference sequence). Trimming stripped 5 bases from V and 3 bases from J, with 10 bases between. The CDR3 consists of 13 residues. The CDR3 DNA follows: TGTGCCAGCAGCTCCAGGGTCGACACTGAAGCTTTCTTT. Translated: CASSSRVDTEAFF.

The rearrangement joins TRBV28 to TRBJ2-3, with a possible D match to TRBD1 (6 bases). The CDR3 is 15 amino acids. Germline lookup yields CDR1 MDHEN and CDR2 SYDVKM. Trimming took 7 bases from V and 0 from J, leaving 14 bases between them. CDR3 in DNA: TGTGCCAGCATGCGAGGGGGTACTAGCACAGATACGCAGTATTTT. Its translation is CASMRGGTSTDTQYF.

The chain combines TRBV5-1 with TRBJ1-2; 8 nucleotides match TRBD1. V shed 0 bases and J 7 bases; nucleotides not matched to a gene: 8. Germline CDR1 SGHRS, CDR2 YFSETQ. The CDR3 has 15 amino acids. For the CDR3, the DNA is TGCGCCAGCAGCTTGGACCGCGGGACAGGTGGTGGCTACACCTTC. Translating it yields CASSLDRGTGGGYTF.

This clone was counted once. V is TRBV5-1 and J is TRBJ2-5; D remains ambiguous. The V gene's germline CDR1 is SGHRS and CDR2 YFSETQ. The CDR3 is 14 residues long. V was cut by 3 bases and J by 2 bases, with 11 bases left in between. The DNA for the CDR3 is TGCGCCAGCAGCTACACCGGAGTTCAAGAGACCCAGTACTTC. The encoded protein is CASSYTGVQETQYF.

The chain links TRBV30 to TRBJ2-5, with TRBD1 matching 7 bases. CDR3 length: 12 amino acids. Trimming removed 4 bases from V and 5 bases from J; junction bases left unmatched: 4. The V gene's germline CDR1 is GTSNPN and CDR2 SVGIG (reference sequence). The CDR3 bases are TGTGCCTGGACAGGGGGACAGGAGACCCAGTACTTC. Translated, it gives CAWTGGQETQYF.

This chain connects TRBV6-6 to TRBJ1-1; 8 nucleotides match TRBD1. Germline V gene data show CDR1 as MNHNY and CDR2 as SVGAGI (reference sequence). The CDR3 runs 16 residues. V dropped 6 bases and J dropped 5; count of bases not matched to a gene: 14. The CDR3 is CASRHKRTGLETEAFF. CDR3 nucleotides: TGTGCCAGCAGGCATAAACGGACAGGGTTGGAGACTGAAGCTTTCTTT.

The rearrangement links TRBV3-1 (or the pseudogene TRBV3-2) to TRBJ2-7, with TRBD1 as a possible D gene (6 bases). There are 14 residues in the CDR3. The germline V gene has CDR1 LGHDT and CDR2 YNNKEL (reference sequence). V shed 2 bases and J shed 2 bases, with 10 bases lying between them. This CDR3 is CASSQQGPPYEQYF. The CDR3 DNA reads TGTGCCAGCAGCCAACAGGGGCCCCCCTACGAGCAGTACTTC.

This chain connects TRBV11-2 to TRBJ1-3, with no clear D. The CDR3 has 16 amino acids. The germline V gene has CDR1 SGHAT and CDR2 FQNNGV. Trimming removed 5 bases at V and 1 base at J, with 15 bases between. DNA for the CDR3: TGTGCCAGCAGCGTACTACAACCAATTTCTGGAAACACCATATATTTT. It is translated as CASSVLQPISGNTIYF.

The J gene is TRBJ2-5, the V gene TRBV10-1; D remains ambiguous. The V and J ends lost 4 bases and 2 bases respectively, with 8 bases between them. Germline values: CDR1 WNHNN, CDR2 SYGVQD (reference sequence). CDR3 length: 13 residues. CDR3 sequence (DNA): TGCGCCAGCAGTGTTGGTACTCAAGAGACCCAGTACTTC. Protein: CASSVGTQETQYF.

J is TRBJ1-2 and V is TRBV19, with a weak D call TRBD1 (5 bases). V was cut by 5 bases and J by 1 base, with 17 bases left in between. The CDR3 is 16 residues long. Germline assignment: CDR1 LNHDA and CDR2 SQIVND (reference sequence). The CDR3 sequence: CASSPPTGTVNYGYTF. CDR3 coding DNA: TGTGCCAGTAGTCCCCCCACCGGGACGGTTAACTATGGCTACACCTTC.

This rearrangement joins TRBV3-1 (or the pseudogene TRBV3-2) to TRBJ1-5, with D maybe TRBD1 (5 bases). Looked up from germline, CDR1 is LGHDT and CDR2 is YNNKEL (reference sequence). This CDR3 contains 15 residues. Trimming removed 4 bases at V and 2 bases at J, with 12 bases between. The DNA for the CDR3 is TGTGCCAGCAGCCCGGGGACGACGGGCAATCAGCCCCAGCATTTT. This sequence encodes CASSPGTTGNQPQHF.

V and J are TRBV29-1 and TRBJ2-2; 7 bases are a match to TRBD2. Germline V gene sequence: CDR1 SQVTM, CDR2 ANQGSEA. This CDR3 has 13 residues. V was pared by 6 bases and J by 6 bases, with 7 bases of the junction left unmatched. CDR3 sequence (DNA): TGCAGCGTCTCCTGGGGGGGAGCCGGGGAGCTGTTTTTT. This sequence encodes CSVSWGGAGELFF.

CDR3 bases: TGTGCCAGCAGCTTAGATCGTGATCAGCCCCAGCATTTT. Protein: CASSLDRDQPQHF. The chain employs TRBV11-2 and TRBJ1-5; D unresolved. The CDR3 is 13 residues long. Germline V lookup: CDR1 SGHAT, CDR2 FQNNGV. V was shortened by 0 bases and J by 5 bases, with 5 bases between the two germline ends.

The J gene is TRBJ2-2, the V gene TRBV10-1; no clear D. This CDR3 comprises 15 residues. Germline V gives CDR1 WNHNN, CDR2 SYGVQD (reference sequence). V was shortened by 2 bases and J by 2 bases, with 9 bases between the two germline ends. CDR3 residues: CASSEGLENTGELFF. The CDR3 nucleotides read TGCGCCAGCAGTGAGGGTCTTGAAAACACCGGGGAGCTGTTTTTT.

About this clone itself: This CDR3 is also generated by other DNA sequences in the sample. The V and J genes are TRBV6-5 and TRBJ1-1; D is unclear. Deletions cut 4 bases from V and 2 bases from J, with 8 bases between. The CDR3 is made up of 13 amino acids. Germline V gene sequence: CDR1 MNHEY, CDR2 SVGAGI. CDR3 sequence: CASSSTLNTEAFF. DNA of the CDR3: TGTGCCAGCAGTTCGACACTTAACACTGAAGCTTTCTTT.

V is TRBV6-5 and J is TRBJ1-1; maybe TRBD1 (6 bases). The CDR3 covers 14 residues. V lost 5 bases and J 2 bases, leaving 12 bases between the germline ends. Germline CDR1 and CDR2: MNHEY and SVGAGI. CDR3 sequence: CASSTGQRNTEAFF. CDR3 sequence (DNA): TGTGCCAGCAGTACAGGACAGAGAAACACTGAAGCTTTCTTT.

The rearrangement uses TRBV6-6 and TRBJ1-2; D is possibly TRBD1 (6 bases). The CDR3 is 13 amino acids. Trimming stripped 2 bases from V and 7 bases from J, with 11 bases between. Germline V gene lookup returns CDR1 MNHNY and CDR2 SVGAGI (reference sequence). The CDR3 loop is CASSYTGFSGYTF. CDR3 in DNA: TGTGCCAGCAGTTACACAGGGTTTAGTGGCTACACCTTC.

V gene TRBV7-8 combines with J gene TRBJ1-4; TRBD1 is a possible D gene (6 bases). The germline V gene has CDR1 SGHVS and CDR2 FQNEAQ. The germline V and J ends were trimmed by 5 bases and 1 base, with 8 bases remaining between them. The CDR3 runs 14 residues. The CDR3 DNA sequence: TGTGCCAGCAGCAAAGGGGGAACTAATGAAAAACTGTTTTTT. As protein: CASSKGGTNEKLFF.

The J gene is TRBJ2-3, the V gene TRBV5-1; D gene uncertain. V was shortened by 2 bases and J by 4 bases, with 14 bases between the two germline ends. The germline V gene encodes CDR1 SGHRS and CDR2 YFSETQ. The CDR3 is 15 residues long. The DNA for the CDR3 is TGCGCCAGCAGCTTAACCGGCCACGAAGCAGATACGCAGTATTTT. It translates to CASSLTGHEADTQYF.

This chain joins TRBV5-1 and TRBJ1-1; weak D call: TRBD1 (5 bases). There are 16 residues in the CDR3. Per germline, CDR1 SGHRS and CDR2 YFSETQ. Trimming cost V 2 bases and J 1 base, with 15 bases left between them. The CDR3 spells CASSLGLQGWNTEAFF. The CDR3 DNA reads TGCGCCAGCAGCTTAGGTCTCCAGGGTTGGAACACTGAAGCTTTCTTT.